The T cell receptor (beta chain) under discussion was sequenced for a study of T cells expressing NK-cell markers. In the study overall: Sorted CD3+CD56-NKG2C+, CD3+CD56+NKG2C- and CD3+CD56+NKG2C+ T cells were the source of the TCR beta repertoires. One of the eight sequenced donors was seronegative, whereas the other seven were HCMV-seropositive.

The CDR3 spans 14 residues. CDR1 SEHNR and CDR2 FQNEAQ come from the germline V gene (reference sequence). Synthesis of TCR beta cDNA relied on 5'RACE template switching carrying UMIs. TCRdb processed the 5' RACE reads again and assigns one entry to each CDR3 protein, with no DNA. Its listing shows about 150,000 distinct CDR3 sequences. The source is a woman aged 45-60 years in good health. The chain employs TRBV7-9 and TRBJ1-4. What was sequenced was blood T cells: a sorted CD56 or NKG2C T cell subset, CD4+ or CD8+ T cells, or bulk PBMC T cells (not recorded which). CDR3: CASSSRGVDEKLFF.